This entry features one T cell receptor beta chain sequence. Its antigen remains unknown. The sample comes from a study of CD8 T cells in Susac syndrome. Findings of the study overall: Acknowledgment was made by the study that its TCR sequencing and HLA analysis involved a relatively small number of individuals.

Roughly 0.45 to 1 ug RNA was reverse transcribed with random hexamers. The amplification used immunoSEQ multiplex PCR on TCR beta CDR3; it spanned 54 Vbeta and 13 Jbeta. TCRdb used MiXCR to reprocess the immunoSEQ multiplex PCR reads, holding one entry per CDR3 protein. The data hold tens of thousands of distinct CDR3 sequences, with more than 80% observed a single time. This CDR3 has 14 amino acids. The junction had 5 bases not matched to a gene; V was cut back by 6 bases and J by 0 bases. Germline assignment: CDR1 SGHRS and CDR2 YFSETQ. TCR beta sequences were obtained from blood CD8+ and CD4+ T cells. The authors negatively isolated CD8+ and CD4+ T cells and FACS-enriched TEMRA cells.

The sequenced sample was CD8+ T cells from PBMCs. The receptor's source is a human donor in good health. The chain combines TRBV5-1 with TRBJ1-2; 7 nucleotides align to TRBD1. Written as DNA, the CDR3 is TGCGCCAGCACGCAGGGGGATCCTAACTATGGCTACACCTTC. Its translation: CASTQGDPNYGYTF.